This T cell receptor (beta chain) was recovered during a study of control samples from healthy donors and cancer patients. Measured with immunoSEQ multiplex PCR; TCRdb has only the in-frame clones, and not every one. This table holds about 80,000 clones, about nine tenths found once. This clonotype originated in a man aged 45-65 years in good health. The sample consisted of blood.

CDR3 amino acids: CASSRTSLYEQYF. CDR3 coding DNA: TGTGCCAGCAGCCGTACTTCCCTCTACGAGCAGTACTTC. The chain employs TRBV7-2 and TRBJ2-7; unclear D gene. The CDR3 loop spans 13 amino acids. CDR1 is SGHTA and CDR2 is FQGNSA in the germline V gene. With 5 bases removed from V and 3 bases from J, the gap between germline ends came to 11 bases.